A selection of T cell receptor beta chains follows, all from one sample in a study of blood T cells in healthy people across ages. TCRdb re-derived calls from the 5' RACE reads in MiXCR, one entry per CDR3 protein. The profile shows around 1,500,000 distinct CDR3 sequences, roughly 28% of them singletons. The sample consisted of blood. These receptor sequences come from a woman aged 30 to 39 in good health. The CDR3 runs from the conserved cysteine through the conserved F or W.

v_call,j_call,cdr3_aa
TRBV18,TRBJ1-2,CASSINGGQDYGYTF
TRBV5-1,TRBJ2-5,CASSLLDGGAQETQYF
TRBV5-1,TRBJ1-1,CASSLVGTFLDSSTEAFF
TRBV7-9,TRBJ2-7,CASSPGVAGWDEQYF
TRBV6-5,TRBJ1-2,CASSYSRVRGNPYGCTF
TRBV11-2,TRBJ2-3,CASAYPVPNRRESGGFTDTQYF
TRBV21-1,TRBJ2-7,CASSKFCGQPTYEQYF
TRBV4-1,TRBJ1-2,CASSRPNGIGGGYTF
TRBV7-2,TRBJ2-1,CASSLEFNPLRQFF
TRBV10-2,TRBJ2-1,CASSEFTGRQQFF
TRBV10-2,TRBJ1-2,CASRENRPNYGYTF
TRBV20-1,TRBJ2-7,CSAARESISYEQYF
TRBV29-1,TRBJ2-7,CSVGGGDRDPYEQYF
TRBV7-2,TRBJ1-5,CASSLYDQPQHF
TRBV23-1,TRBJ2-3,CASSQAGTSVSHF
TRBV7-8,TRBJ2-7,CASSLVPGATNEQYF
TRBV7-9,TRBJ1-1,CASSLASLTGSVEAFF
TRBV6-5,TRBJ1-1,CASSPGQGGQAFF
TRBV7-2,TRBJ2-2,CASSSRGLASNTGELFF
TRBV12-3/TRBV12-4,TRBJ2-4,CASSLMAKNIQYF
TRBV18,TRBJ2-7,CASSPRPAGAGEQYF
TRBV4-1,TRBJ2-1,CASSQTAAGGYNEQFF
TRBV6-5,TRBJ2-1,CASSPVESRTYNEQFF
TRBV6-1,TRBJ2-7,CASSEVAGYEQYF
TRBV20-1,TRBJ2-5,CSARDMQGQETQYF
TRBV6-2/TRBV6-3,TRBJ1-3,CASSYSFEEVRGNTIYF
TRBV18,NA,CASSQSASGNEQYF
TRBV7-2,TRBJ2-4,CASSGAGVWSIQYF
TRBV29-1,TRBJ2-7,CSANFNFYEQYF
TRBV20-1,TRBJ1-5,CSARVQEGSNQPQHF
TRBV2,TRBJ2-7,CASRRGLGYEQYF